One and the same sample provided the 18 T cell receptor beta chains below, sequenced in a study of T cell responses to AZD1222 COVID-19 vaccine. TCRdb keeps only in-frame clones here, not all; method: immunoSEQ multiplex PCR. Of 150,000 to 200,000 clones in the sample, 87% were seen once. The sample consisted of peripheral blood, taken on day 0 of MenACWY control vaccination. The receptors shown here come from an adult in good health.

The rearrangement joins TRBV9 to TRBJ2-7; 10 bases fit TRBD2. CDR3 length: 14 amino acids. CDR1 is SGDLS and CDR2 is YYNGEE in the germline V gene. Unmatched junction bases numbered 9, after V lost 0 bases and J lost 12 bases. CDR3 sequence: CASSVGRTSGEPYF. The DNA for the CDR3 is TGTGCCAGCAGCGTAGGCAGGACTAGCGGAGAACCGTACTTC.

This clone has only one observation. V gene TRBV7-2 combines with J gene TRBJ1-3; TRBD1 is a possible D gene (6 bases). This CDR3 has 14 amino acids. V lost 5 bases and J 2 bases, leaving 10 bases between the germline ends. CDR1 SGHTA and CDR2 FQGNSA come from the germline V gene. Here the CDR3 reads CASSQQGTGNTIYF. CDR3 nucleotide sequence: TGTGCCAGCAGCCAACAGGGAACTGGAAACACCATATATTTT. Full variable domain (remainder filled in from reference TRBV7-2 and TRBJ1-3): GAGVSQSPSNKVTEKGKDVELRCDPISGHTALYWYRQSLGQGLEFLIYFQGNSAPDKSGLPSDRFSAERTGGSVSTLTIQRTQQEDSAVYLCASSQQGTGNTIYFGEGSWLTVV.

The chain couples TRBV9 to TRBJ2-3; D possibly corresponds to TRBD2 (5 bases). Trimming left V 0 bases short and J 0 bases short, with 11 bases between. The CDR3 is made up of 16 amino acids. The V gene's germline CDR1 is SGDLS and CDR2 YYNGEE. CDR3 DNA sequence: TGTGCCAGCAGCGTAGCGGTAGCGACTAGCACAGATACGCAGTATTTT. Its protein is CASSVAVATSTDTQYF.

CDR3 protein: CASTSTGMGDQPQHF. The CDR3 nucleotides read TGTGCCAGTACCTCGACAGGGATGGGGGATCAGCCCCAGCATTTT. The chain carries TRBV19 and TRBJ1-5; TRBD1 matches 7 bases. CDR3 length: 15 residues. CDR1 and CDR2 from the germline V gene are LNHDA and SQIVND (reference sequence). V shed 7 bases, J shed 5 bases, and the junction held 11 bases outside the gene matches.

The rearrangement uses TRBV15 and TRBJ1-5; TRBD1 might be the D (5 bases). The CDR3 loop spans 16 amino acids. Germline CDR1 reads LNHNV; CDR2 reads YYDKDF (reference sequence). The V end lost 0 bases, the J end lost 4 bases, and 13 bases lay between the germline ends. The CDR3 nucleotides read TGTGCCACCAGCAGAGATAGTACAGGTCGAAATCAGCCCCAGCATTTT. Its protein is CATSRDSTGRNQPQHF. The whole variable domain, filled in from reference TRBV15 and TRBJ1-5, reads DAMVIQNPRYQVTQFGKPVTLSCSQTLNHNVMYWYQQKSSQAPKLLFHYYDKDFNNEADTPDNFQSRRPNTSFCFLDIRSPGLGDTAMYLCATSRDSTGRNQPQHFGDGTRLSIL.

The chain joins TRBV4-1 to TRBJ2-2; 8 positions match TRBD2. The CDR3 contains 17 residues. Trimming removed 4 bases from V and 4 bases from J; junction bases left unmatched: 11. The V gene's germline CDR1 is MGHRA and CDR2 YSYEKL. CDR3 in amino acids: CASSLPLAALGTGELFF. The CDR3 bases are TGCGCCAGCAGCCTCCCACTAGCGGCCCTGGGCACCGGGGAGCTGTTTTTT.

This clone was observed once. The CDR3 is CASSPRPNYGYTF. CDR3 bases: TGTGCCAGCAGCCCCCGACCGAACTATGGCTACACCTTC. The rearrangement uses TRBV3-1 (or the pseudogene TRBV3-2) and TRBJ1-2; D uncertain. The CDR3 spans 13 residues. CDR1 is LGHDT and CDR2 is YNNKEL in the germline V gene (reference sequence). V was trimmed by 4 bases and J by 2 bases, leaving 8 bases between them.

The J gene is TRBJ1-1, the V gene TRBV5-4; D is unclear. The V end was cut by 1 base, the J end by 4 bases, with 14 bases between. The CDR3 sequence is 15 residues long. Germline lookup yields CDR1 SGHNT and CDR2 YYREEE (reference sequence). CDR3 sequence: CASSLLGPASTEAFF. CDR3 DNA: TGTGCCAGCAGCTTGTTAGGCCCCGCTAGCACTGAAGCTTTCTTT. Supplemented by reference TRBV5-4 and TRBJ1-1, the full variable domain reads ETGVTQSPTHLIKTRGQQVTLRCSSQSGHNTVSWYQQALGQGPQFIFQYYREEENGRGNFPPRFSGLQFPNYSSELNVNALELDDSALYLCASSLLGPASTEAFFGQGTRLTVV.

The rearrangement joins TRBV23-1 to TRBJ2-1; 12 nucleotides line up with TRBD2. TRBV23-1 is recorded as an ORF, its role being uncertain. Trimming cost V 5 bases and J 8 bases; bases outside gene matches: 4. The CDR3 runs to 14 residues. The CDR3 is CASSRASGGDEQFF. The CDR3 DNA sequence: TGCGCCAGCAGTAGGGCTAGCGGGGGGGATGAGCAGTTCTTC.

The gene calls are TRBV7-6 and TRBJ2-1; D is ambiguous. The germline V and J ends were trimmed by 5 bases and 6 bases, with 29 bases remaining between them. CDR3 size: 19 residues. Germline V gives CDR1 SGHVS, CDR2 FNYEAQ. CDR3 amino acids: CASSALESVGSSVLNEQFF. The CDR3 DNA is TGTGCCAGCAGCGCCCTAGAGTCGGTTGGCAGTTCCGTCCTCAATGAGCAGTTCTTC.

V usage is TRBV9 and J usage is TRBJ2-1, with D tentatively TRBD1 or TRBD2 (7 bases each). The V gene lost 0 bases and the J gene lost 8 bases, with 12 bases spanning the gap. Per germline, CDR1 SGDLS and CDR2 YYNGEE. The CDR3 totals 14 residues. CDR3 sequence (DNA): TGTGCCAGCAGCGTAGGACAGGGAGGGCATGAGCAGTTCTTC. As protein: CASSVGQGGHEQFF.

The chain couples TRBV7-8 to TRBJ1-2; 9 bases fit TRBD1. The CDR3 spans 17 residues. Germline CDR1 reads SGHVS; CDR2 reads FQNEAQ. The V segment lost 1 base and the J segment 7 bases; nucleotides outside the gene matches: 13. The CDR3 region has the DNA TGTGCCAGCAGCTTAGGCACCTGGACAGGGGTATTGAGTGGCTACACCTTC. This encodes CASSLGTWTGVLSGYTF.

This clone was observed a few times. The V call is TRBV7-2, the J call TRBJ1-5; 8 nucleotides align to TRBD1. The CDR3 length is 14 residues. Germline V CDR1 and CDR2: SGHTA, FQGNSA. J gave up 2 bases and V 4 bases, and 1 base lay outside the gene matches. The CDR3 protein is CASSSQGGNQPQHF. DNA for the CDR3: TGTGCCAGCAGCTCACAGGGGGGCAATCAGCCCCAGCATTTT.

This clone was observed once. The chain carries TRBV28 and TRBJ1-2, with no clear D. Trimming stripped 4 bases from V and 0 bases from J, with 9 bases between. This CDR3 spans 14 amino acids. Germline CDR1 and CDR2: MDHEN and SYDVKM. This CDR3 is CASSSSTTNYGYTF. Here the CDR3 DNA reads TGTGCCAGCAGTTCCTCGACAACTAACTATGGCTACACCTTC.

This chain links TRBV6-1 with TRBJ2-5; TRBD1 or TRBD2 may be the D gene (6 bases each). Germline CDR1 and CDR2: MNHNS and SASEGT. The V end lost 3 bases, the J end lost 4 bases, and 15 bases lay between the germline ends. The CDR3 covers 15 residues. The CDR3 bases are TGTGCCAGCAGTGACCTTCCCGGGGGCTCAGAGACCCAGTACTTC. It is translated as CASSDLPGGSETQYF.

V gene TRBV6-2 or TRBV6-3 combines with J gene TRBJ1-1, with D unclear. The ends were cut back, 4 bases at V and 7 bases at J, with 10 bases in the middle. Germline CDR1 is MNHEY and CDR2 is SVGEGT. This CDR3 spans 12 amino acids. This CDR3 is CASSFLLGEAFF. The CDR3 DNA follows: TGTGCCAGCAGTTTCCTTCTAGGTGAAGCTTTCTTT.

V and J are TRBV9 and TRBJ2-5; 11 positions agree with TRBD1. The CDR3 has 20 residues. Germline V gene lookup returns CDR1 SGDLS and CDR2 YYNGEE. With V trimmed by 4 bases and J by 2 bases, 19 bases remained unmatched. CDR3 DNA sequence: TGTGCCAGCAGCCCAGGAAGGATTGGACAGGGGGCTCTCTCTCAAGAGACCCAGTACTTC. This encodes CASSPGRIGQGALSQETQYF. Together with reference TRBV9 and TRBJ2-5, the CDR3 gives the full variable domain: DSGVTQTPKHLITATGQRVTLRCSPRSGDLSVYWYQQSLDQGLQFLIQYYNGEERAKGNILERFSAQQFPDLHSELNLSSLELGDSALYFCASSPGRIGQGALSQETQYFGPGTRLLVL.

For the CDR3, the DNA is TGCGCCAGCAGCTTGTGGCAGGGCAGCTCCTACGAGCAGTACTTC. It encodes CASSLWQGSSYEQYF. The chain joins TRBV5-1 to TRBJ2-7; D might be TRBD1 (5 bases). The germline gives CDR1 SGHRS, CDR2 YFSETQ. V was clipped by 1 base and J by 0 bases, with 11 bases between them. This CDR3 region has 15 residues.